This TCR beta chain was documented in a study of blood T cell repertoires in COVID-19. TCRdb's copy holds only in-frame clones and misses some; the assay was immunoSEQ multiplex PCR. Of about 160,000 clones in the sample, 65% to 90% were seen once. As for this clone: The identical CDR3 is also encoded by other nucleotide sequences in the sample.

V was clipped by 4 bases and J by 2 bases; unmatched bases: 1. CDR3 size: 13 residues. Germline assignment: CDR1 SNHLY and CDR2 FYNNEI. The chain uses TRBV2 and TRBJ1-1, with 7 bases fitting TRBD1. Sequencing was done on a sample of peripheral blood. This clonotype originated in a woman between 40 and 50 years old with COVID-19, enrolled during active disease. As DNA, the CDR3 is TGTGCCAGCAGTGGACAGGGTAACACTGAAGCTTTCTTT. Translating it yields CASSGQGNTEAFF.